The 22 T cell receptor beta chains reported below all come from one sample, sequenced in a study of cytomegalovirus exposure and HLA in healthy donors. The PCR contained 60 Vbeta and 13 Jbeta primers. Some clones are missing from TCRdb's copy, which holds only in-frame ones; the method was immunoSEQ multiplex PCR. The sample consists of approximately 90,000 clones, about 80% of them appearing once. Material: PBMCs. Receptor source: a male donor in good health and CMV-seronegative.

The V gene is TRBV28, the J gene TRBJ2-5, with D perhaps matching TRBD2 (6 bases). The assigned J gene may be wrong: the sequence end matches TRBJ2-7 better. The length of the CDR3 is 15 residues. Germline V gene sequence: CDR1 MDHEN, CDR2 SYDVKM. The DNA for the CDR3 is TGTGCCAGCAGTTTCGCCGGGGACTTATTATACGAGCAGTACTTC. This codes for CASSFAGDLLYEQYF.

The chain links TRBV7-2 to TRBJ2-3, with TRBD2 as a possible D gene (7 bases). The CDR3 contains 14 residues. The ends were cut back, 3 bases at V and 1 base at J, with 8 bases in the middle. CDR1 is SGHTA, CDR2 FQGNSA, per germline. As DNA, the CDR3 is TGTGCCAGCAGCTTCGGGGGGCGCACAGATACGCAGTATTTT. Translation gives CASSFGGRTDTQYF. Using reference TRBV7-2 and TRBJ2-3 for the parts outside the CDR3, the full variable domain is GAGVSQSPSNKVTEKGKDVELRCDPISGHTALYWYRQSLGQGLEFLIYFQGNSAPDKSGLPSDRFSAERTGGSVSTLTIQRTQQEDSAVYLCASSFGGRTDTQYFGPGTRLTVL.

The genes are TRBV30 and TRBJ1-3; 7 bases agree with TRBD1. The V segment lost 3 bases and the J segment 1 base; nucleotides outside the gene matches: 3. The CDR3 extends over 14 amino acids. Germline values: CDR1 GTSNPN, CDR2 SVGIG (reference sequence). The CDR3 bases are TGTGCCTGGAGGCAACAGGGGTCTGGAAACACCATATATTTT. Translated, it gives CAWRQQGSGNTIYF.

The CDR3 region has the DNA TGTGCCAGCACTAGGGGAGGGGCAAACACCGGGGAGCTGTTTTTT. Encoded protein: CASTRGGANTGELFF. The chain couples TRBV28 to TRBJ2-2; TRBD2 matches at 7 bases. V shed 7 bases, J shed 2 bases, and the junction held 7 bases outside the gene matches. The CDR3 runs to 15 residues. CDR1 MDHEN and CDR2 SYDVKM come from the germline V gene. Full variable domain (rest looked up from reference TRBV28 and TRBJ2-2): DVKVTQSSRYLVKRTGEKVFLECVQDMDHENMFWYRQDPGLGLRLIYFSYDVKMKEKGDIPEGYSVSREKKERFSLILESASTNQTSMYLCASTRGGANTGELFFGEGSRLTVL.

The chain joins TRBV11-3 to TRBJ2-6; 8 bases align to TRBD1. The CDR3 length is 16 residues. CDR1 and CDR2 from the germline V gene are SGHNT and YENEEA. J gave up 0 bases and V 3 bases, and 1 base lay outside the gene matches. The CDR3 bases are TGTGCCAGCAGCTTGGGACAGGTCTCTGGGGCCAACGTCCTGACTTTC. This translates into CASSLGQVSGANVLTF. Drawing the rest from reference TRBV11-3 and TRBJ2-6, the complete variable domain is EAGVVQSPRYKIIEKKQPVAFWCNPISGHNTLYWYLQNLGQGPELLIRYENEEAVDDSQLPKDRFSAERLKGVDSTLKIQPAELGDSAVYLCASSLGQVSGANVLTFGAGSRLTVL.

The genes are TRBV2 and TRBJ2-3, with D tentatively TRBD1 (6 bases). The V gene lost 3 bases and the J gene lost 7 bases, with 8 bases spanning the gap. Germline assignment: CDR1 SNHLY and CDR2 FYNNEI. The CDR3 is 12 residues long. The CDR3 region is CASSDRGNTQYF. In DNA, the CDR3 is TGTGCCAGCAGTGACAGGGGAAATACGCAGTATTTT.

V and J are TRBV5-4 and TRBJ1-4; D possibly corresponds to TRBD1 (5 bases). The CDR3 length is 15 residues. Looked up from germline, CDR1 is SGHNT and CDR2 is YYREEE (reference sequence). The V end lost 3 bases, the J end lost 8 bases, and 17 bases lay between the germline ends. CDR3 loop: CASSSGWQGGEKLFF. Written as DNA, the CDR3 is TGTGCCAGCAGCTCGGGTTGGCAGGGCGGCGAAAAACTGTTTTTT.

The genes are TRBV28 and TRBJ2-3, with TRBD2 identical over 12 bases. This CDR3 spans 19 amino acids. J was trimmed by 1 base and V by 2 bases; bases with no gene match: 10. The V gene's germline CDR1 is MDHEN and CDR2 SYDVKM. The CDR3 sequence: CASSLRLAGEGGRTDTQYF. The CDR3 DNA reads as TGTGCCAGCAGTTTACGACTAGCGGGAGAGGGGGGCCGCACAGATACGCAGTATTTT.

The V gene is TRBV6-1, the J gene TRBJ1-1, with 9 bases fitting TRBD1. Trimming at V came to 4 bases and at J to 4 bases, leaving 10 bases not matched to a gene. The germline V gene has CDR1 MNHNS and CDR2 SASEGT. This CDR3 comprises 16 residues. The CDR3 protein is CASSAPPGTGTTEAFF. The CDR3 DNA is TGTGCCAGCAGTGCTCCCCCCGGGACAGGGACCACTGAAGCTTTCTTT.

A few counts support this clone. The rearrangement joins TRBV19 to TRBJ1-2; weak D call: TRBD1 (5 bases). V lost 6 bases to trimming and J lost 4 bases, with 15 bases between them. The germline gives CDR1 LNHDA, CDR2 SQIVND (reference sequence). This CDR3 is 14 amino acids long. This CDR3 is CASRGVGSSYGYTF. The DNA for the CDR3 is TGTGCCAGTAGAGGGGTCGGGAGCAGCTATGGCTACACCTTC.

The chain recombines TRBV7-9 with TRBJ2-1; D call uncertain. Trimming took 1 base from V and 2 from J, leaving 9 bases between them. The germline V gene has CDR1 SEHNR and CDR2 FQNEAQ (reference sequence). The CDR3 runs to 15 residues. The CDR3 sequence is CASSLVAEPYNEQFF. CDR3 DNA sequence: TGTGCCAGCAGCTTAGTGGCAGAACCCTACAATGAGCAGTTCTTC.

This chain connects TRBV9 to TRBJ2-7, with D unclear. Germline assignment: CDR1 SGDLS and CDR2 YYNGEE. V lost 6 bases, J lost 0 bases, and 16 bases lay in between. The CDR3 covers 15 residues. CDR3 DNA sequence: TGTGCCAGCACCAAAACTATAGGTACCTCCTACGAGCAGTACTTC. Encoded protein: CASTKTIGTSYEQYF.

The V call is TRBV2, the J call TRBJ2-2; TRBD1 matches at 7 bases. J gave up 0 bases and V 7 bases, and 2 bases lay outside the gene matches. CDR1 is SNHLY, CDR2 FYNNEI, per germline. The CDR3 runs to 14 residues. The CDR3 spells CASKTGANTGELFF. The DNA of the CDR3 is TGTGCCAGCAAAACAGGGGCGAACACCGGGGAGCTGTTTTTT.

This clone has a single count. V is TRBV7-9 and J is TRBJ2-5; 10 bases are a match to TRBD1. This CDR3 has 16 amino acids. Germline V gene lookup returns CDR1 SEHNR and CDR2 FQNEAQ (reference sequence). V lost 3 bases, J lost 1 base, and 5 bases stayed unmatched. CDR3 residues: CASSLADRGIQETQYF. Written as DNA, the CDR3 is TGTGCCAGCAGCTTGGCGGACAGGGGGATCCAAGAGACCCAGTACTTC. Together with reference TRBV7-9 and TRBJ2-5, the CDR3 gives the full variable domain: DTGVSQNPRHKITKRGQNVTFRCDPISEHNRLYWYRQTLGQGPEFLTYFQNEAQLEKSRLLSDRFSAERPKGSFSTLEIQRTEQGDSAMYLCASSLADRGIQETQYFGPGTRLLVL.

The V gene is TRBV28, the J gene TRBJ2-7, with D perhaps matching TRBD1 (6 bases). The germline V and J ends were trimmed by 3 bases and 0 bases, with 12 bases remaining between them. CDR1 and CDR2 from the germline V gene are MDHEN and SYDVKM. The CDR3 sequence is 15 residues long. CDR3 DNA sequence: TGTGCCAGCAGTTTGCACAGGGATAGCTCCTACGAGCAGTACTTC. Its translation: CASSLHRDSSYEQYF.

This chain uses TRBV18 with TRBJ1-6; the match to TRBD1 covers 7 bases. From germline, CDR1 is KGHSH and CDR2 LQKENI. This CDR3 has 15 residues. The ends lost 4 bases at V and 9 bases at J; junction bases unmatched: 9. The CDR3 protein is CASSRVGTDVSPLHF. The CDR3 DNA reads TGTGCCAGCTCACGGGTCGGGACAGATGTTTCACCCCTCCACTTT.

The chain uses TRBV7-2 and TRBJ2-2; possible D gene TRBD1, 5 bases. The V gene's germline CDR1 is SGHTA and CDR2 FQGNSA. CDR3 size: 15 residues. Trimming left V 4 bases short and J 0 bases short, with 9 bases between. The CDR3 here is CASSSDTPNTGELFF. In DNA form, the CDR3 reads TGTGCCAGCAGCTCGGACACACCGAACACCGGGGAGCTGTTTTTT.

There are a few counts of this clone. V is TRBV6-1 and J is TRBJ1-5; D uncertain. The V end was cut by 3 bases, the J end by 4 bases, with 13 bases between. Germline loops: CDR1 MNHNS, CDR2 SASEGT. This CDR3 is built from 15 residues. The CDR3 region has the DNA TGTGCCAGCAGTGACCTTTACACTACTAATCAGCCCCAGCATTTT. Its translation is CASSDLYTTNQPQHF.

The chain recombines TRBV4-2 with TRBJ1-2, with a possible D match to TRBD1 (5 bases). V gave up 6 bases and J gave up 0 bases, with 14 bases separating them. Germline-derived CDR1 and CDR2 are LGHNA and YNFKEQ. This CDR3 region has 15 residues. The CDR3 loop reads CASSRGESTNYGYTF. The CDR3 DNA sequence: TGTGCCAGCAGTCGGGGGGAGTCTACTAACTATGGCTACACCTTC.

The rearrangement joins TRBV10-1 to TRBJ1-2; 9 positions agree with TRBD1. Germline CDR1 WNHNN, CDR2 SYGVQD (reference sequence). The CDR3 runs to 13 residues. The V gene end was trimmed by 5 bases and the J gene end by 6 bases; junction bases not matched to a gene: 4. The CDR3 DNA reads TGCGCCAGCAGTAGAGACAGGGGGAATGGCTACACCTTC. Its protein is CASSRDRGNGYTF.

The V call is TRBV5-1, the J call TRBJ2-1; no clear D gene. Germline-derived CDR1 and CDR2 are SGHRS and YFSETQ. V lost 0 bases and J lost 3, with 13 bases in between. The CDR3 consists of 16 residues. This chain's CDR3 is CASSLGSNPYYNEQFF. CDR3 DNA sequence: TGCGCCAGCAGCTTGGGGTCAAACCCCTACTACAATGAGCAGTTCTTC.

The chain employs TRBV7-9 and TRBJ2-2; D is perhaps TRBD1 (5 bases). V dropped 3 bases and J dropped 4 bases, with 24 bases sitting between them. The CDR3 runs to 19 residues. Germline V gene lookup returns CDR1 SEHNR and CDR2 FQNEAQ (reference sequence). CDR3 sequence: CASSLFKLKGRMSTGELFF. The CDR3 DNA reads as TGTGCCAGCAGCTTGTTTAAATTGAAGGGGCGTATGAGCACCGGGGAGCTGTTTTTT.